The 19 T cell receptor beta chains listed next were all sequenced from one sample in a study of shared clonotypes between healthy human individuals. Terminally differentiated effector memory CD45RA+ cells were excluded by CCR7 positive selection of CD45RO-negative cells. The assay was immunoSEQ multiplex PCR, and TCRdb's table has in-frame clones only and misses some. The sample shows millions of clones, about 95% of them seen only once. Material for sequencing was naive CD8+ T cells sorted from blood. The receptors shown here come from a man aged 18 to 29 in good health.

The rearrangement uses TRBV4-2 and TRBJ1-5, with TRBD1 identical over 8 bases. Per the germline V gene, CDR1 is LGHNA and CDR2 is YNFKEQ. The ends lost 0 bases at V and 6 bases at J; junction bases unmatched: 13. The CDR3 runs to 18 residues. This CDR3 reads CASSQEGLDRESSQPQHF. The CDR3 nucleotides read TGTGCCAGCAGCCAAGAAGGATTGGACAGGGAGTCAAGTCAGCCCCAGCATTTT.

Concerning this clone: Different DNA sequences within this sample yield the same CDR3. This chain joins TRBV28 and TRBJ2-7; weak D call: TRBD2 (6 bases). Trimming removed 3 bases at V and 0 bases at J, with 9 bases between. The CDR3 totals 14 residues. In germline, CDR1 is MDHEN, CDR2 SYDVKM. The CDR3 coding sequence is TGTGCCAGCAGTTTTTCCGGGAGCTCCTACGAGCAGTACTTC. This translates into CASSFSGSSYEQYF.

The chain employs TRBV6-5 and TRBJ2-1; D is possibly TRBD2 (6 bases). The V and J ends lost 0 bases and 5 bases respectively, with 14 bases between them. Germline V gene lookup returns CDR1 MNHEY and CDR2 SVGAGI. The CDR3 contains 16 residues. CDR3 sequence: CASSYSTGEFHNEQFF. The CDR3 DNA sequence: TGTGCCAGCAGTTACTCGACGGGAGAATTCCACAATGAGCAGTTCTTC.

As for this clone: This CDR3 is also generated by other DNA sequences in the sample. V and J are TRBV5-4 and TRBJ1-2; D remains unclear. The CDR3 spans 12 residues. V lost 4 bases to trimming and J lost 1 base, with 5 bases between them. Germline V gene sequence: CDR1 SGHNT, CDR2 YYREEE (reference sequence). The CDR3 here is CASSPDNYGYTF. CDR3 nucleotide sequence: TGTGCCAGCAGCCCGGATAACTATGGCTACACCTTC. Drawing the rest from reference TRBV5-4 and TRBJ1-2, the complete variable domain is ETGVTQSPTHLIKTRGQQVTLRCSSQSGHNTVSWYQQALGQGPQFIFQYYREEENGRGNFPPRFSGLQFPNYSSELNVNALELDDSALYLCASSPDNYGYTFGSGTRLTVV.

As regards this clone: This sample also contains other DNA sequences that code for the same CDR3. The genes are TRBV5-6 and TRBJ2-7; the match to TRBD1 covers 11 bases. The junction had 4 bases not matched to a gene; V was cut back by 5 bases and J by 3 bases. There are 14 residues in the CDR3. Germline loops: CDR1 SGHDT, CDR2 YYEEEE. The CDR3 protein is CASSYGTGGYEQYF. The CDR3 DNA sequence: TGTGCCAGCAGTTATGGGACAGGGGGCTACGAGCAGTACTTC. Supplemented by reference TRBV5-6 and TRBJ2-7, the full variable domain reads DAGVTQSPTHLIKTRGQQVTLRCSPKSGHDTVSWYQQALGQGPQFIFQYYEEEERQRGNFPDRFSGHQFPNYSSELNVNALLLGDSALYLCASSYGTGGYEQYFGPGTRLTVT.

With regard to this clone: Since no conserved phenylalanine or tryptophan closes the CDR3, a read error is the likely cause. Because the CDR3's place on the DNA is in doubt, the DNA is left out and the CDR3 is given as listed by TCRdb. V usage is TRBV6-6 and J usage is TRBJ1-2; TRBD1, the table's D call, lacks a check against the DNA. The CDR3 is 13 residues long, ends included. Germline CDR1 is MNHNY and CDR2 is SVGAGI (reference sequence). This chain's CDR3 is CASSYGTGTFEET.

The rearrangement joins TRBV29-1 to TRBJ2-1; 9 nucleotides agree with TRBD2. Trimming removed 5 bases from V and 2 bases from J; junction bases left unmatched: 7. From germline, CDR1 is SQVTM and CDR2 ANQGSEA. The CDR3 has 15 amino acids. DNA of the CDR3: TGCAGCGTTTTTAGCGGGAGCAAAGCCTACAATGAGCAGTTCTTC. Translation gives CSVFSGSKAYNEQFF.

V gene TRBV6-6 combines with J gene TRBJ2-7; tentatively, D is TRBD1 or TRBD2 (6 bases each). CDR1 and CDR2 (germline): MNHNY, SVGAGI (reference sequence). V was pared by 2 bases and J by 1 base, with 15 bases between. This CDR3 contains 16 residues. CDR3 protein: CASSYTGARFSYEQYF. CDR3 DNA sequence: TGTGCCAGCAGTTACACGGGGGCCCGCTTTTCCTACGAGCAGTACTTC.

In the case of this clone: Other DNA sequences of this sample code for an identical CDR3. The V gene is TRBV9, the J gene TRBJ1-2, with D maybe TRBD1 (5 bases). V shed 0 bases and J shed 4 bases, with 13 bases lying between them. CDR1 and CDR2 (germline): SGDLS, YYNGEE. This CDR3 is built from 15 residues. This chain's CDR3 is CASSVAGGGGYGYTF. CDR3 DNA sequence: TGTGCCAGCAGCGTAGCTGGGGGGGGTGGCTATGGCTACACCTTC.

The rearrangement links TRBV2 to TRBJ2-1; the match to TRBD1 covers 8 bases. The CDR3 extends over 17 amino acids. CDR1 is SNHLY and CDR2 is FYNNEI in the germline V gene. J lost 3 bases, V lost 4 bases, and 11 bases had no gene match. The CDR3 region has the DNA TGTGCCAGCAGTGCGGGGGTAGGGGACAGGATCTACAATGAGCAGTTCTTC. It translates to CASSAGVGDRIYNEQFF.

The rearrangement links TRBV9 to TRBJ1-5, with D possibly being TRBD1 (6 bases). V was shortened by 3 bases and J by 12 bases, with 13 bases between the two germline ends. Germline CDR1 reads SGDLS; CDR2 reads YYNGEE. This CDR3 has 12 amino acids. CDR3 region: CASSGQDRIQHF. The CDR3, as DNA: TGTGCCAGCAGCGGACAGGACAGAATCCAGCATTTT.

The V gene is TRBV10-2, the J gene TRBJ2-5, with TRBD2 matching 9 bases. The better agreement between TRBJ2-7 and the DNA end casts doubt on the J call. Germline V gene data show CDR1 as WSHSY and CDR2 as SAAADI. The CDR3 sequence is 15 residues long. Here the CDR3 DNA reads TGCGCCAGCAGTGACCCGGGGAGCGGGGGGTACGAGCAGTACTTC. It codes for CASSDPGSGGYEQYF.

Points on this clone: Other DNA sequences in this sample translate to the same CDR3. V and J are TRBV27 and TRBJ1-2; 7 positions agree with TRBD1. Germline CDR1 MNHEY, CDR2 SMNVEV (reference sequence). The length of the CDR3 is 13 residues. Trimming removed 3 bases from V and 2 bases from J; junction bases left unmatched: 0. This chain's CDR3 is CASSLGQNYGYTF. The CDR3 coding sequence is TGTGCCAGCAGTTTGGGACAGAACTATGGCTACACCTTC.

This chain uses TRBV14 with TRBJ2-6; 7 nucleotides agree with TRBD1. Germline V gene lookup returns CDR1 SGHDN and CDR2 FVKESK. V lost 4 bases and J lost 0; bases outside the gene matches: 18. CDR3 length: 21 amino acids. CDR3 region: CASSLVTPGTDAYSGANVLTF. In DNA, the CDR3 is TGTGCCAGCAGCCTCGTGACCCCCGGGACAGACGCATACTCTGGGGCCAACGTCCTGACTTTC.

This chain uses TRBV4-1 with TRBJ1-1, with TRBD1 as a possible D gene (5 bases). The V end was cut by 0 bases, the J end by 0 bases, with 17 bases between. CDR1 is MGHRA, CDR2 YSYEKL, per germline. The CDR3 extends over 18 amino acids. CDR3 in amino acids: CASSQDLGGGAMNTEAFF. The CDR3 coding sequence is TGCGCCAGCAGCCAAGATCTCGGGGGAGGGGCCATGAACACTGAAGCTTTCTTT.

This chain joins TRBV2 and TRBJ2-7; tentatively, D is TRBD2 (5 bases). The CDR3 runs to 13 residues. The germline CDR1 and CDR2 sequences are SNHLY and FYNNEI. The V end lost 4 bases, the J end lost 5 bases, and 12 bases lay between the germline ends. CDR3: CASSARGRDEQYF. Here the CDR3 DNA reads TGTGCCAGCAGTGCCCGGGGTAGGGACGAGCAGTACTTC.

A word on this clone: The identical CDR3 is also encoded by other nucleotide sequences in the sample. The genes are TRBV2 and TRBJ1-1; D remains unclear. The CDR3 extends over 12 amino acids. Per germline, CDR1 SNHLY and CDR2 FYNNEI. Trimming left V 3 bases short and J 0 bases short, with 2 bases between. The CDR3 sequence is CASSDLNTEAFF. CDR3 coding DNA: TGTGCCAGCAGTGACTTGAACACTGAAGCTTTCTTT.

CDR3 in DNA: TGTGCCAGCAGCTTCAGGGATAGCAGGGGGGAGCAGTACTTC. Translated, it gives CASSFRDSRGEQYF. The chain is built from TRBV6-5 and TRBJ2-7; 7 bases map to TRBD1. The CDR3 spans 14 residues. V was clipped by 6 bases and J by 7 bases; unmatched bases: 12. The germline V gene encodes CDR1 MNHEY and CDR2 SVGAGI.

Here the CDR3 reads CASSRGLPLSYEQYF. For the CDR3, the DNA is TGTGCCAGTAGTAGGGGACTACCGCTTTCCTACGAGCAGTACTTC. This rearrangement joins TRBV19 to TRBJ2-7; 7 positions match TRBD2. The V gene's germline CDR1 is LNHDA and CDR2 SQIVND (reference sequence). The CDR3 has 15 residues. V gave up 4 bases and J gave up 1 base; unmatched junction bases: 7.